This T cell receptor beta chain was recorded in a study of blood T cell repertoires in COVID-19. Study-wide context: T cells, B-cell-depleted T cells, or PBMCs supplied cDNA or gDNA.

This clone occurred a few times. Germline assignment: CDR1 SNHLY and CDR2 FYNNEI. The CDR3 has 12 amino acids. V lost 1 base and J 4 bases, leaving 4 bases between the germline ends. Sequenced by immunoSEQ multiplex PCR; TCRdb stores in-frame clones only, minus some. The table includes some 140,000 clones, around 80% detected once. V gene TRBV2 combines with J gene TRBJ1-2; unclear D gene. Source material: peripheral blood. The sequence was obtained from a human donor in a cohort sampled during active COVID-19. CDR3 sequence reads: CASSEGAYGYTF. The DNA for the CDR3 is TGTGCCAGCAGTGAAGGGGCCTATGGCTACACCTTC.